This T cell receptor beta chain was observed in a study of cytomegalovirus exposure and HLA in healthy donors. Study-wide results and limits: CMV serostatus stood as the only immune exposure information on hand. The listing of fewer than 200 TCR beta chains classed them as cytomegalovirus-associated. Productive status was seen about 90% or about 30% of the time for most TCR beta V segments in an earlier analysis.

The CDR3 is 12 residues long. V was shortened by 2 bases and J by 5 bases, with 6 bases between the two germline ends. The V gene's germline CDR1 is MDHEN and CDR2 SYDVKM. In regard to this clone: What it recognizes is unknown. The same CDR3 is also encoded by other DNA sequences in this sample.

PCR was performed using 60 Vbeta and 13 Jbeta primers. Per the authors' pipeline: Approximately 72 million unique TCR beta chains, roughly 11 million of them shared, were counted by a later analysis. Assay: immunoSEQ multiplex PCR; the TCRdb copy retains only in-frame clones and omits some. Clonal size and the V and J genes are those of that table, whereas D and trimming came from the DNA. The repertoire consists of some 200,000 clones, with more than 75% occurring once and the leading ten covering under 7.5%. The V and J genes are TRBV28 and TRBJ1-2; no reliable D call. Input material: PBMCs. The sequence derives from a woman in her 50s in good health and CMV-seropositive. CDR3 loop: CASSLGGYGYTF. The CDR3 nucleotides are TGTGCCAGCAGTTTAGGCGGGTATGGCTACACCTTC.